What follows describes a single T cell receptor beta chain. This sample was included in a study of T cells in Graves' hyperthyroidism and ophthalmopathy. CDR1 and CDR2 (germline): SGHVS, FNYEAQ. V gave up 1 base and J gave up 7 bases; unmatched junction bases: 7. The CDR3 has 14 amino acids. Diagnoses were made from clinical symptoms, serum measures (thyroxine and TRAb), thyroid ultrasound and orbital computed tomography. TCR beta CDR3 region amplification was performed from RNA transcripts. HTBI primers were employed in a first-round RT-PCR of the TCR CDR3. TCRdb processed the multiplex PCR reads anew with MiXCR; each CDR3 protein has one entry. The table lists a few hundred thousand distinct CDR3 sequences, 40% to 55% of them singletons.

The rearrangement links TRBV7-6 to TRBJ2-7; 7 bases are shared with TRBD1. The sequenced sample was peripheral blood or thyroid tissue (not recorded which). The sequence was obtained from a woman aged 18-30 years with Graves' hyperthyroidism. CDR3 protein: CASSLGQGLWEQYF. CDR3 DNA sequence: TGTGCCAGCAGCTTAGGACAGGGATTGTGGGAGCAGTACTTC.